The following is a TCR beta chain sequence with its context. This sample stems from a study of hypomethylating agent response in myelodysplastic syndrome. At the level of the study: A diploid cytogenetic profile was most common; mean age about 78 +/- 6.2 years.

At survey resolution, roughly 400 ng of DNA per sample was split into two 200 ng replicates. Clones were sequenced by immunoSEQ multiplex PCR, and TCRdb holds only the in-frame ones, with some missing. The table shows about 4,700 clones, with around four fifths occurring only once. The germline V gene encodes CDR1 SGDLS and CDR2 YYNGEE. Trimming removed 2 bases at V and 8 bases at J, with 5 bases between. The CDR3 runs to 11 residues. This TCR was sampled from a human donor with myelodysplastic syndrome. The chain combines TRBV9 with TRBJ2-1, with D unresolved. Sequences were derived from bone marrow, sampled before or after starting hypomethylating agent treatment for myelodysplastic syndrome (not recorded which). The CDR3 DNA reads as TGTGCCAGCAGCGTTGCCGATGAGCAGTTCTTC. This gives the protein CASSVADEQFF.